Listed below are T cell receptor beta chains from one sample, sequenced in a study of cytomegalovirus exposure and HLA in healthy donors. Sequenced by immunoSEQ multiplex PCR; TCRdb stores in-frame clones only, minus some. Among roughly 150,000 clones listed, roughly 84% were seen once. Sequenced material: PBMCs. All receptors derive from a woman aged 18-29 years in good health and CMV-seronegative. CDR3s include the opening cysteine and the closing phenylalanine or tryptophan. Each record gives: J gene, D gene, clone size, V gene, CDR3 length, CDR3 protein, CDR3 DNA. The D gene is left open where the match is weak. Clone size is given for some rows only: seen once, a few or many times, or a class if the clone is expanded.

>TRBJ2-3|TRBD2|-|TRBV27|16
CASTTLAGPATDTQYF
TGTGCCAGCACAACATTAGCGGGACCTGCCACAGATACGCAGTATTTT
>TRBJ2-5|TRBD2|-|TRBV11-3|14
CASSPGLAGETQYF
TGTGCCAGCAGCCCGGGACTAGCAGGGGAGACCCAGTACTTC
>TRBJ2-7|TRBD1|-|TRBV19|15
CASSFSGTGGDEQYF
TGTGCCAGTAGTTTCTCCGGGACAGGGGGCGACGAGCAGTACTTC
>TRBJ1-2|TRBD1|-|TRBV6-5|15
CASSSDRGVNYGYTF
TGTGCCAGCAGTTCAGACAGGGGCGTTAACTATGGCTACACCTTC
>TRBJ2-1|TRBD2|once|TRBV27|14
CASSVTSGMTEQFF
TGTGCCAGCAGTGTTACTAGCGGGATGACTGAGCAGTTCTTC
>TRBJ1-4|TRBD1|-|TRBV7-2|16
CASSSISGTGNEKLFF
TGTGCCAGCAGCTCGATCTCCGGGACAGGGAATGAAAAACTGTTTTTT
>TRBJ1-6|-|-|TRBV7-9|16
CASSLSGSSYNSPLHF
TGTGCCAGCAGCTTAAGTGGCTCCTCCTATAATTCACCCCTCCACTTT
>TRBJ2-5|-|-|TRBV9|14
CASSFGGSQETQYF
TGTGCCAGCAGCTTTGGGGGGTCCCAAGAGACCCAGTACTTC
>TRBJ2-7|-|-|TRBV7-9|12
CASSLRDREQYF
TGTGCCAGCAGCTTGAGGGATCGCGAGCAGTACTTC
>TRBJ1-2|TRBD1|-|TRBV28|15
CASGYRSDRVDGYTF
TGTGCCAGCGGATATCGATCGGACAGGGTGGATGGCTACACCTTC
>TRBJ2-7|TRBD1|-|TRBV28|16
CASSPRPGQSSYEQYF
TGTGCCAGCAGCCCCCGTCCGGGACAGAGCTCCTACGAGCAGTACTTC